The clone carrying this TCR beta chain showed up just a few times. This sample is drawn from a study of T-cell memory formation after mild COVID-19. V was trimmed by 3 bases and J by 2 bases, leaving 12 bases between them. Germline V lookup: CDR1 LNHNV, CDR2 YYDKDF (reference sequence). CDR3 length equals 15 residues. TCRdb called the 5' RACE reads again in MiXCR, with one record for every CDR3 protein. The data show nearly 250,000 distinct CDR3 sequences, approximately 15% seen once. The clonotype was recovered from an adult woman who had mild COVID-19 (a few samples of this study predate the infection). Cell type and time point are not known. The sequenced material came from PBMCs or a T cell subset sorted from them (not recorded which). The gene calls are TRBV15 and TRBJ2-3; possible D gene TRBD2, 6 bases. CDR3 bases: TGTGCCACCAGCAGGGGTGGGGGACTCACAGATACGCAGTATTTT. This sequence encodes CATSRGGGLTDTQYF.